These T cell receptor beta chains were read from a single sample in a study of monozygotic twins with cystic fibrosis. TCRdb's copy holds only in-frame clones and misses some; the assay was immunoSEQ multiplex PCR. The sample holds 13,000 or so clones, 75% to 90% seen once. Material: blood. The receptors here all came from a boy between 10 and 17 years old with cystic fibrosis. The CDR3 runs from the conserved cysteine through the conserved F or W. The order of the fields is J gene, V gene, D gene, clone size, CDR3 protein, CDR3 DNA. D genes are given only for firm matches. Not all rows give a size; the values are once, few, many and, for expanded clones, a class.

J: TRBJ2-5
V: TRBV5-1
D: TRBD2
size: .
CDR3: CASSFLGLGEETQYF
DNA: TGCGCCAGCAGCTTCCTGGGACTAGGAGAAGAGACCCAGTACTTC

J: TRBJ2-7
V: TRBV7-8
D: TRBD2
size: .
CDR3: CASSLSGSSYEQYF
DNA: TGTGCCAGCAGCTTAAGCGGGAGCTCCTACGAGCAGTACTTC

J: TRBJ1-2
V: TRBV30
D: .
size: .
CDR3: CAWSVQQLGGYTF
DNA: TGTGCCTGGAGTGTACAACAGCTAGGCGGCTACACCTTC

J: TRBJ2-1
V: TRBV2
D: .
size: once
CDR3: CASSEWGEQFF
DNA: TGTGCCAGCAGTGAATGGGGTGAGCAGTTCTTC

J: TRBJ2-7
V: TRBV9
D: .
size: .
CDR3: CASSVGHPGEGTTYEQYF
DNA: TGTGCCAGCAGCGTAGGACATCCGGGTGAGGGGACCACCTACGAGCAGTACTTC

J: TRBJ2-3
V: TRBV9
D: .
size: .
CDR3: CASSGEGASTDTQYF
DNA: TGTGCCAGCAGCGGGGAGGGGGCTAGCACAGATACGCAGTATTTT

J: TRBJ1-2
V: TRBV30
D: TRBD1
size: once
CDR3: CAWSSGTVGYTF
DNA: TGTGCCTGGAGCTCCGGGACAGTTGGCTACACCTTC

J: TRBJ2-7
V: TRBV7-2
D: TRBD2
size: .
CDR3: CASSLMTSGRIFEQYF
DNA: TGTGCCAGCAGCCTCATGACTAGCGGGAGGATCTTCGAGCAGTACTTC

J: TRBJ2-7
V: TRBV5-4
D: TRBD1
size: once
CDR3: CASSLTSGGLYEQYF
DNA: TGTGCCAGCAGCTTAACCTCAGGGGGCCTCTACGAGCAGTACTTC

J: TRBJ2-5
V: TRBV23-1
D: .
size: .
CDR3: CASSQNGSGRKDQETQYF
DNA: TGCGCCAGCAGTCAAAATGGGTCAGGGCGAAAAGACCAAGAGACCCAGTACTTC

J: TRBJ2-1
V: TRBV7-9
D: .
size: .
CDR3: CASSLRASLALNEQFF
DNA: TGTGCCAGCAGCTTACGTGCTAGCCTAGCCCTCAATGAGCAGTTCTTC

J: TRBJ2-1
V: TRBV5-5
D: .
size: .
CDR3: CASSLAGPYNEQFF
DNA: TGTGCCAGCTCTCTGGCTGGACCCTACAATGAGCAGTTCTTC

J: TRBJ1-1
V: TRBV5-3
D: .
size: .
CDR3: CARRYRNQGPPEAFF
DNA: TGTGCCAGAAGGTACCGTAACCAGGGGCCCCCTGAAGCTTTCTTT

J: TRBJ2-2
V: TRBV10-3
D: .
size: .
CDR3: CAISGVNTGELFF
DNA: TGTGCCATCAGCGGAGTGAACACCGGGGAGCTGTTTTTT

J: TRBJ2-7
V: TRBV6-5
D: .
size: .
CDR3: CASSYTPSNEQYF
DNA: TGTGCCAGCAGTTATACCCCATCCAACGAGCAGTACTTC

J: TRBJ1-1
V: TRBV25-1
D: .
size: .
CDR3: CASSEFGAGNTEAFF
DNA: TGTGCCAGCAGTGAATTCGGGGCAGGGAACACTGAAGCTTTCTTT

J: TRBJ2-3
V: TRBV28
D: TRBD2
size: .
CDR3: CASSPRSGRALGGTDTQYF
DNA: TGTGCCAGCAGTCCAAGGAGCGGGAGGGCCCTCGGAGGCACAGATACGCAGTATTTT

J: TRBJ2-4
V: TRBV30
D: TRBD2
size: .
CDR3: CAWNSGAGIQYF
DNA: TGTGCCTGGAACAGCGGGGCGGGCATTCAGTACTTC

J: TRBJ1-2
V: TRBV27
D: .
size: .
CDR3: CASSLTNTGARNYGYTF
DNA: TGTGCCAGCAGTTTAACCAACACGGGGGCGCGGAACTATGGCTACACCTTC

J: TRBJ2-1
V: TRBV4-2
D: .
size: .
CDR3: CASSQEMRASTGNEQFF
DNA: TGTGCCAGCAGCCAGGAAATGCGGGCCTCAACGGGAAATGAGCAGTTCTTC

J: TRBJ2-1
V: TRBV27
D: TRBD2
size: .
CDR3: CASSHEGTSGEQFF
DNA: TGTGCCAGCAGCCATGAGGGGACTAGCGGAGAGCAGTTCTTC

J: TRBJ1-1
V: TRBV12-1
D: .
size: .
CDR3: CASSFPLKVNTEAFF
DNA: TGTGCCAGCAGCTTCCCCCTTAAGGTGAACACTGAAGCTTTCTTT

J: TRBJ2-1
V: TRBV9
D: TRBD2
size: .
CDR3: CASSVYGGTDEQFF
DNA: TGTGCCAGCAGCGTGTACGGGGGGACTGACGAGCAGTTCTTC

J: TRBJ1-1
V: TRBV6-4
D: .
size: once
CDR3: CASSGNPRDTRKNTEAFF
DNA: TGTGCCAGCAGTGGTAACCCCCGGGACACCCGTAAGAACACTGAAGCTTTCTTT

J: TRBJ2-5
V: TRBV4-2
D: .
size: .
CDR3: CASSQEPRAETQYF
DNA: TGTGCCAGCAGCCAAGAACCCCGGGCAGAGACCCAGTACTTC

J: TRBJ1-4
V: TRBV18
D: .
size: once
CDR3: CASSEGQEEKLFF
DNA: TGTGCCAGCTCAGAGGGACAAGAAGAAAAACTGTTTTTT